This T cell receptor beta chain was retrieved from a study of regulatory T cells in long-lasting Graves disease. The authors built TCR beta libraries using iRepertoire HTBI primers and Arm-PCR of CDR3 regions. One entry per CDR3 protein results from TCRdb running MiXCR on the multiplex PCR reads. The repertoire holds over 200,000 distinct CDR3 sequences, with approximately 20% as singletons. Noted time point: newly diagnosed GD, antithyroid drugs for less than 3 months. Extracted PBMC RNA gave rise to the TCR library. The data also belong to a second study, concerning T cells in Graves' hyperthyroidism and ophthalmopathy. Per that paper: Based on clinical symptoms, serum thyroxine and TRAb, thyroid ultrasound and orbital computed tomography, diagnoses were reached. The HTBI set primed first-round TCR CDR3 RT-PCR.

The sequence was obtained from a woman in her twenties or thirties with Graves disease. The sample here was peripheral blood mononuclear cells (PBMCs), taken at new diagnosis, from a patient treated with antithyroid drugs.

The CDR3 sequence: CASSEFPETQYF. The DNA for the CDR3 is TGTGCCAGCAGTGAATTCCCAGAGACCCAGTACTTC. This chain uses TRBV25-1 with TRBJ2-5, with D uncertain. The V end was cut by 1 base, the J end by 4 bases, with 4 bases between. The CDR3 length is 12 residues. CDR1 is MGHDK and CDR2 is SYGVNS in the germline V gene.